This T cell receptor beta chain appears in the sequencing data of a study of vaccination effects on CD4 cells after COVID-19. General study results and limits: Convalescent patients were scarce, and early post-infection timepoints were absent.

Profiled with immunoSEQ multiplex PCR; TCRdb holds only in-frame clones, not every one. The table has roughly 65,000 clones, 65% to 85% seen once. About this clone itself: Its specificity is not known.

Germline V CDR1 and CDR2: SGHKS, YYEKEE (reference sequence). CDR3 length: 15 amino acids. V was shortened by 4 bases and J by 2 bases, with 13 bases between the two germline ends. Before any sequencing was done, the ViraFEST assay used viral peptide pools to expand antigen-specific CD4+ T cells. Subsequent to a culture period of roughly 11 days, CD4+ T cells were isolated. Negative nucleocapsid antibody tests before and after vaccination confirmed no previous SARS-CoV-2 infection. Roughly 2.1 million PBMC were seeded per well and grown in the presence of roughly 11 IU/ml IL-2 and about 10 ug/ml peptides.

The receptor was derived from a human donor who received a COVID-19 vaccine. The sequences come from CD4+ T cells from PBMCs cultured with HCoV-NL63 spike peptides, collected before COVID-19 vaccination. The rearrangement uses TRBV5-5 and TRBJ1-5; no reliable D call. The CDR3 loop is CASSPGVNGNQPQHF. The CDR3 coding sequence is TGTGCCAGCAGCCCCGGGGTGAACGGCAATCAGCCCCAGCATTTT.